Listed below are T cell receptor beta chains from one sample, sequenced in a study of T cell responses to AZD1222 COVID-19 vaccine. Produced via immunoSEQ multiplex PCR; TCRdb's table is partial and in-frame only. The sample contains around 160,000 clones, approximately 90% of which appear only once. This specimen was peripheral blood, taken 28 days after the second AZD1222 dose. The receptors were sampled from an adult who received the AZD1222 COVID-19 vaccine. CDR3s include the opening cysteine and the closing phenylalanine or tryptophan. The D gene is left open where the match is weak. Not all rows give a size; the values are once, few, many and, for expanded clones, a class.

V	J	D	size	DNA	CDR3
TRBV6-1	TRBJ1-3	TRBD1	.	TGTGCCAGCAGTGAAGGCTGGGACAGGATATATTTT	CASSEGWDRIYF
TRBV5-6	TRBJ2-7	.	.	TGTGCCAGCAGCTCCCTGGCCTACGAGCAGTACTTC	CASSSLAYEQYF
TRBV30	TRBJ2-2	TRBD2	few	TGTGCCGGAGGGACTAGCGGAACCGGGGAGCTGTTTTTT	CAGGTSGTGELFF
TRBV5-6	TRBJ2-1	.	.	TGTGCCAGCAGCTTCATTGCCACCTACAATGAGCAGTTCTTC	CASSFIATYNEQFF
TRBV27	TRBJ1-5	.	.	TGTGCCAGCAGTTTATTGGGCAGCAATCAGCCCCAGCATTTT	CASSLLGSNQPQHF
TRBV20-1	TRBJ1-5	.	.	TGCAGTGCTAGTATCCCGGGGTATAGCAATCAGCCCCAGCATTTT	CSASIPGYSNQPQHF
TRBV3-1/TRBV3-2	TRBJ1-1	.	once	TGTGCCAGCAGCCAAGAAGCCGTGAACACTGAAGCTTTCTTT	CASSQEAVNTEAFF
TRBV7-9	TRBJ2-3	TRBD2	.	TGTGCCAGCACCTCCTCTAGGGGACTAGAAGACACAGATACGCAGTATTTT	CASTSSRGLEDTDTQYF
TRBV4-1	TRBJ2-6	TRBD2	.	TGCGCCAGCAGCCAAATTAGGTTTGGGGGGGTATCTGGGGCCAACGTCCTGACTTTC	CASSQIRFGGVSGANVLTF
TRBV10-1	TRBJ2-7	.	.	TGCGCCAGCAGTGAGTCTTGGCTCTCGGAGCAGTACTTC	CASSESWLSEQYF
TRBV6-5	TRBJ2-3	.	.	TGTGCCAGCAGCCCGAAGGCCACAGATACGCAGTATTTT	CASSPKATDTQYF
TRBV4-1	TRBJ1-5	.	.	TGCGCCAGCAGCCTCCTTCTGGGGAGCAATCAGCCCCAGCATTTT	CASSLLLGSNQPQHF
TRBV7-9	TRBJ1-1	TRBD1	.	TGTGCCAGCAGCCTTTCATGGACAGGGTTGAACACTGAAGCTTTCTTT	CASSLSWTGLNTEAFF
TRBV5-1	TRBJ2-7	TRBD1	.	TGCGCCAGCAGCCGATTGGGGACAGGGGTCGAGCAGTACTTC	CASSRLGTGVEQYF
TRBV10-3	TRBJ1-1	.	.	TGTGCCATCAGTGAGTTGAGGACAGAAAGCACTGAAGCTTTCTTT	CAISELRTESTEAFF
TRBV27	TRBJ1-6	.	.	TGTGCCAGCAGTTTAGGGCAGGGCCCCTATAATTCACCCCTCCACTTT	CASSLGQGPYNSPLHF
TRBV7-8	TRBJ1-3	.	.	TGTGCCAGCAGGAGGGCTTCTGGAAACACCATATATTTT	CASRRASGNTIYF
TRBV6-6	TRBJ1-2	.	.	TGTGCCAGCAGTAGCCAGGGGAACTATGGCTACACCTTC	CASSSQGNYGYTF
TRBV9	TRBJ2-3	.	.	TGTGCCAGCAGCATCGGGGCCAAAGATACGCAGTATTTT	CASSIGAKDTQYF
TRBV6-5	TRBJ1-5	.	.	TGTGCCAGCAGTTACTCGGCACAGTGGAATCAGCCCCAGCATTTT	CASSYSAQWNQPQHF
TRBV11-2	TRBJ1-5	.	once	TGTGCCAGCAGCTTATCGCACGGCCACAATCAGCCCCAGCATTTT	CASSLSHGHNQPQHF
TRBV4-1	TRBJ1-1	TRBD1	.	TGCGCCAGCAGCCAGGCAGACAGGGCCTATCGGGGAGCTTTCTTT	CASSQADRAYRGAFF
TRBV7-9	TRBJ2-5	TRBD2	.	TGTGCCAGCAGCTTGGGACTAGCGGACCAAGAGACCCAGTACTTC	CASSLGLADQETQYF
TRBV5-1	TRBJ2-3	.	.	TGCGCCAGCAGCCTATCGGCGTGGCGGGGTGCAGATACGCAGTATTTT	CASSLSAWRGADTQYF
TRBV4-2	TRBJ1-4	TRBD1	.	TGTGCCAGCAGCCAAGAACGACAGGGGGATAATGAAAAACTGTTTTTT	CASSQERQGDNEKLFF
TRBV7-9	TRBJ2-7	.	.	TGTGCCAGCAGCTTAACGGACAGAAGATACGAGCAGTACTTC	CASSLTDRRYEQYF
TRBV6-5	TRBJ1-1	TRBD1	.	TGTGCCAGCAGTTACGTCCCGGGACAGGGCACTGAAGCTTTCTTT	CASSYVPGQGTEAFF
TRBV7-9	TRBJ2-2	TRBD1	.	TGTGCCAGCGGACTCCAAAGACAGGGGGCGAACACCGGGGAGCTGTTTTTT	CASGLQRQGANTGELFF
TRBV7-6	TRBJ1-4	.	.	TGTGCCAGCAGCTTAGGCGAAGATGAAAAACTGTTTTTT	CASSLGEDEKLFF